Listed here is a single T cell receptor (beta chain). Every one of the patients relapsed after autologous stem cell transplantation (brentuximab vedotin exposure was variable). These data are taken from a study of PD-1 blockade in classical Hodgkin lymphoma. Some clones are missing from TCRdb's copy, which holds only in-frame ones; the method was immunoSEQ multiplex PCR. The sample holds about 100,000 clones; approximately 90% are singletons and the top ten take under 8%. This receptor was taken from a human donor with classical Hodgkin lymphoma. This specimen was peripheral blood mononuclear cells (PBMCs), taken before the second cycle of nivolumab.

This CDR3 is CASSLVGLSEAFF. The CDR3 bases are TGCGCCAGCAGCTTGGTTGGCCTCTCTGAAGCTTTCTTT. The J gene is TRBJ1-1, the V gene TRBV5-1; D not certain. CDR3 length: 13 residues. V lost 0 bases and J 6 bases, leaving 9 bases between the germline ends. Germline-derived CDR1 and CDR2 are SGHRS and YFSETQ.